This T cell receptor (beta chain) was obtained from a study of OX40 agonist ivuxolimab in advanced cancers. Across the whole study: The mean age was roughly 60 years, ranging from 23 to 79, with about 87% of participants male. A partial response was reached by three patients: one with hepatocellular carcinoma and two with cutaneous melanoma. Participants could have had prior anti-PD-1, anti-PD-L1 or anti-CTLA-4 therapy, and 40% had some.

Study-level points and caveats: In CD8+ T cells, expanded clones were on average more numerous than in CD4+.

Concerning this clone itself: Its antigen is unknown.

The length of the CDR3 is 11 residues. Germline values: CDR1 SGDLS, CDR2 YYNGEE. Between the trimmed V and J ends, which lost 3 bases and 3 bases, there was a span of 4 bases. The data were produced by immunoSEQ multiplex PCR, yet TCRdb's version contains in-frame clones alone and is incomplete. The sample includes 73,000 or so clones, more than 85% seen only once; the top ten take roughly a tenth. The sample here was CD4+ or CD8+ T cells sorted from blood, taken in a trial of the OX40 agonist ivuxolimab. This chain uses TRBV9 with TRBJ2-7; no clear D gene. This TCR derives from an adult with an advanced solid tumor such as melanoma, head and neck, liver or kidney cancer. CDR3 DNA: TGTGCCAGCAGCGCAGACTACGAGCAGTACTTC. Encoded protein: CASSADYEQYF.